This entry describes one T cell receptor beta chain. Original handling: Cell counts per sample came from amplifying reference gene primers. TCRdb's table, derived via immunoSEQ multiplex PCR, lists solely in-frame clones and lacks some. The V and J calls and the clone size are those of that table, but D and trimming were determined from the DNA. The profile shows roughly 110,000 clones, 76% of them singletons. The sample is drawn from a study of blood T cell repertoires in COVID-19. Trimming cost V 3 bases and J 1 base, with 12 bases left between them. The CDR3 covers 16 residues. Germline V lookup: CDR1 MDHEN, CDR2 SYDVKM.

The rearrangement uses TRBV28 and TRBJ2-2, with a tentative D call TRBD1 (5 bases). The TCR sequence derives from a man older than 75 with COVID-19, enrolled during active disease. The sample consisted of peripheral blood. The DNA of the CDR3 is TGTGCCAGCAGTTTCCAGGGTCAGTTGAACACCGGGGAGCTGTTTTTT. Translation gives CASSFQGQLNTGELFF.